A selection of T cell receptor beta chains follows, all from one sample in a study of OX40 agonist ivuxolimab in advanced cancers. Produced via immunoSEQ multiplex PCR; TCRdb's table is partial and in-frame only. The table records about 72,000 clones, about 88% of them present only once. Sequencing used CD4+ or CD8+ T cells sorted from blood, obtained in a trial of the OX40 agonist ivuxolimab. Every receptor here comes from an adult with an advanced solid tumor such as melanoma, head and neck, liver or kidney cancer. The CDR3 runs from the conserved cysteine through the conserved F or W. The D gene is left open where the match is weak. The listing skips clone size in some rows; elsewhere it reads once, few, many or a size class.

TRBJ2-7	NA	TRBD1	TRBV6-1	CASSVGQAIYEQYF	TGTGCCAGCAGTGTCGGACAGGCGATCTACGAGCAGTACTTC
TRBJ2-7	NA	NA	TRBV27	CASSRYAYSSYEQYF	TGTGCCAGCAGTAGGTATGCGTATTCCTCCTACGAGCAGTACTTC
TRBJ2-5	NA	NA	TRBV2	CASRPLRVLMETQYF	TGTGCCAGCAGACCCCTCAGGGTGTTGATGGAGACCCAGTACTTC
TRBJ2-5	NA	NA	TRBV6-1	CASSEAPDVWSAQYF	TGTGCCAGCAGTGAGGCTCCAGATGTTTGGAGTGCCCAGTACTTC
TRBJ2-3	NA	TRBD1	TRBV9	CASSVQGASTDTQYF	TGTGCCAGCAGCGTCCAGGGGGCTAGCACAGATACGCAGTATTTT
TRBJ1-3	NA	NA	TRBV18	CASSPSNDDTIYF	TGTGCCAGCTCACCAAGTAACGATGACACCATATATTTT
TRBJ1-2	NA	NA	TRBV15	CATSRDLADYGYTF	TGTGCCACCAGCAGAGATCTAGCAGACTATGGCTACACCTTC
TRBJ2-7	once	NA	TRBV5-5	CASSLGRNYEQYF	TGTGCCAGCAGCTTGGGCCGGAACTACGAGCAGTACTTC
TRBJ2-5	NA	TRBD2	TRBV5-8	CASSWGILAGERETQYF	TGTGCCAGCAGCTGGGGGATACTAGCGGGAGAACGAGAGACCCAGTACTTC
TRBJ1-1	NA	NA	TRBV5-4	CASSLHSRNTEAFF	TGTGCCAGCAGCCTCCACAGTAGGAACACTGAAGCTTTCTTT
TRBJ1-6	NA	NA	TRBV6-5	CASTTQGSHNSPLHF	TGTGCCAGCACCACCCAGGGATCACATAATTCACCCCTCCACTTT
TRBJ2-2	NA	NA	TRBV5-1	CASSLTGNTGELFF	TGCGCCAGCAGCTTGACAGGGAACACCGGGGAGCTGTTTTTT
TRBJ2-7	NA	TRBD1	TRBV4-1	CASSRTGESYEQYF	TGCGCCAGCAGCCGGACAGGGGAGAGTTACGAGCAGTACTTC
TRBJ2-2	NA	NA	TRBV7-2	CASSTPYRRPGELFF	TGTGCCAGCAGCACCCCATATCGCAGACCCGGGGAGCTGTTTTTT
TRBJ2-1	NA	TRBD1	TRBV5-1	CASSLVGDSSYNEQFF	TGCGCCAGCAGCTTGGTTGGGGACAGCTCCTACAATGAGCAGTTCTTC
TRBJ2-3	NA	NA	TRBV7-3	CASSLFPGMRDTQYF	TGTGCCAGCAGCTTATTTCCAGGGATGAGAGATACGCAGTATTTT
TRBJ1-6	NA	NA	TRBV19	CASSQGFRSYNSPLHF	TGTGCCAGTAGTCAGGGCTTCAGGTCCTATAATTCACCCCTCCACTTT
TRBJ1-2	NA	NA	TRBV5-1	CASSFARGQPNYGYTF	TGCGCCAGCAGCTTTGCCCGCGGACAGCCCAACTATGGCTACACCTTC
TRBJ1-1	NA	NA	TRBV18	CASSPYTRGGNTEAFF	TGTGCCAGCTCACCGTATACACGGGGGGGGAACACTGAAGCTTTCTTT
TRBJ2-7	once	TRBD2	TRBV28	CATLGGLTYEQYF	TGTGCCACCCTGGGAGGGCTGACCTACGAGCAGTACTTC